The 30 T cell receptor beta chains below were found in one sample sequenced in a study of read filtering for tumor transcriptome and immune sequencing. The library was built from about 400 ng RNA with molecular barcoded adaptors for alpha/delta and beta/gamma chains. TCRdb reprocessed the reads via MiXCR and lists one record per CDR3 protein. The sample holds about 40,000 distinct CDR3 sequences, roughly 13% seen once. The sequenced sample consisted of a population of CD138-negative cells sorted from bone marrow. These receptors originate from a donor aged 40 or over with multiple myeloma.

The count of this clonotype is one. A much larger clonotype is one base distant, so this may be a read error. The V and J genes are TRBV11-2 and TRBJ2-5, with D tentatively TRBD2 (6 bases). Germline CDR1 is SGHAT and CDR2 is FQNNGV. This CDR3 contains 15 residues. CDR3 sequence reads: CASSLERGSQGTQYF. The CDR3, as DNA: TGTGCCAGCAGCTTAGAACGGGGGAGCCAAGGGACCCAGTACTTC. Full variable domain (outside the CDR3, taken from reference TRBV11-2 and TRBJ2-5): EAGVAQSPRYKIIEKRQSVAFWCNPISGHATLYWYQQILGQGPKLLIQFQNNGVVDDSQLPKDRFSAERLKGVDSTLKIQPAKLEDSAVYLCASSLERGSQGTQYFGPGTRLLVL.

With regard to this clonotype: Because it lacks the conserved phenylalanine or tryptophan at the end, this CDR3 is likely a read error. The chain is built from TRBV28 and TRBJ2-1, with D perhaps TRBD1 or TRBD2 (5 bases each). Trimming shortened V by 6 bases and J by 8 bases, and 20 bases separated the two germline ends. Germline V gives CDR1 MDHEN, CDR2 SYDVKM. This CDR3 contains 15 residues. The CDR3 DNA reads TGTGCCAGCAGGGGCAACGAGGGGCGCATTGATGAGCAGTTCCTC. Protein product: CASRGNEGRIDEQFL.

This clonotype appeared many times. This chain links TRBV5-5 with TRBJ2-1, with D possibly being TRBD2 (5 bases). Trimming took off 4 bases at V and 0 bases at J, with 11 bases between the two ends. This CDR3 is built from 15 residues. In germline, CDR1 is SGHKS, CDR2 YYEKEE (reference sequence). CDR3 nucleotides: TGTGCCAGCAGCAATAGCGAGAGCTCCTACAATGAGCAGTTCTTC. As protein: CASSNSESSYNEQFF.

This clonotype turned up a few times. The gene calls are TRBV12-5 and TRBJ2-5; 12 bases line up with TRBD1. CDR1 is LGHNT and CDR2 is FRNRAP in the germline V gene. The CDR3 covers 15 residues. V was pared by 3 bases and J by 3 bases, with 2 bases of the junction left unmatched. CDR3 in amino acids: CASGLGTGGEETQYF. CDR3 bases: TGTGCTAGTGGTTTAGGGACAGGGGGCGAAGAGACCCAGTACTTC.

This clonotype was observed a few times. A much larger clone lies a single base off, so this may be a read error. The V gene is TRBV6-2 or TRBV6-3, the J gene TRBJ2-7; the D gene is possibly TRBD2 (6 bases). V was trimmed by 0 bases and J by 4 bases, leaving 10 bases between them. The CDR3 loop spans 14 amino acids. Germline CDR1 and CDR2: MNHEY and SVGEGT. DNA for the CDR3: TGTGCCAGCAGTTACTCCCCCGCGGGATACGAGCAGTACTTC. Its translation is CASSYSPAGYEQYF.

This clonotype was seen repeatedly, ten times or more. The V gene is TRBV7-6, the J gene TRBJ2-5, with TRBD1 matching over 8 bases. This CDR3 has 14 residues. Germline CDR1 is SGHVS and CDR2 is FNYEAQ. With V trimmed by 4 bases and J by 2 bases, 3 bases remained unmatched. The DNA for the CDR3 is TGTGCCAGCAGCTGGAGACAGGGGCAAGAGACCCAGTACTTC. This gives the protein CASSWRQGQETQYF.

The table lists this clonotype with many counts. This sequence joins TRBV3-1 and TRBJ2-5, with TRBD1 matching 7 bases. Germline assignment: CDR1 LGHDT and CDR2 YNNKEL (reference sequence). This CDR3 comprises 14 residues. V shed 1 base, J shed 5 bases, and the junction held 4 bases outside the gene matches. The CDR3, as DNA: TGTGCCAGCAGCCAAGTCCTGACAGGGGAGACCCAGTACTTC. It is translated as CASSQVLTGETQYF.

This clonotype came up many times. This chain connects TRBV6-2 or TRBV6-3 to TRBJ2-7, with D perhaps assigned TRBD1 or TRBD2 (6 bases each). This CDR3 spans 12 amino acids. Germline V lookup: CDR1 MNHEY, CDR2 SVGEGT. Trimming removed 11 bases from V and 1 base from J, with 12 bases in between. The CDR3 protein is CAGGGSSYEQYF. CDR3 DNA: TGTGCCGGAGGGGGTAGTTCCTACGAGCAGTACTTC.

This clonotype occurred many times. The rearrangement joins TRBV11-2 to TRBJ1-4; TRBD1 matches at 7 bases. Looked up from germline, CDR1 is SGHAT and CDR2 is FQNNGV. This CDR3 comprises 17 residues. J was trimmed by 5 bases and V by 1 base; bases with no gene match: 10. CDR3 nucleotide sequence: TGTGCCAGCAGCTTAGTAAAACAGGGGCGGAGGAATGAAAAACTGTTTTTT. Translation gives CASSLVKQGRRNEKLFF.

DNA of the CDR3: TGCGCCAGCAGACCGGGACTCACTTGGGAGACTGAAGCTTTCTTT. It specifies CASRPGLTWETEAFF. The V gene is TRBV5-1, the J gene TRBJ1-1, with D possibly TRBD1 on 5 matching bases. Germline V gene sequence: CDR1 SGHRS, CDR2 YFSETQ. The CDR3 length is 15 residues. The V and J ends lost 5 bases and 5 bases respectively, with 19 bases between them.

This clonotype was seen a few times. A clone one base away is much larger, so this may be a read error. In nucleotides, the CDR3 is TGTGCCAGCAGCTTACGGGGGAACAGTGAGCAGTTCTTC. Its translation: CASSLRGNSEQFF. This rearrangement joins TRBV7-9 to TRBJ2-1, with D maybe TRBD2 (6 bases). V was shortened by 2 bases and J by 9 bases, with 11 bases between the two germline ends. The V gene's germline CDR1 is SEHNR and CDR2 FQNEAQ (reference sequence). The CDR3 covers 13 residues.

There are many counts of this clonotype. The gene calls are TRBV9 and TRBJ2-7; TRBD1 agrees at 9 bases. After removal of 3 bases from V and 4 bases from J, the junction contained 8 bases not matched to a gene. Germline values: CDR1 SGDLS, CDR2 YYNGEE. The CDR3 is 15 amino acids. The CDR3 DNA sequence: TGTGCCAGCAGCGGAGGGTCGGGACAGGGATACGAGCAGTACTTC. This gives the protein CASSGGSGQGYEQYF.

This clonotype was counted many times. J is TRBJ2-3 and V is TRBV6-5; 10 bases are a match to TRBD2. Trimming cost V 5 bases and J 5 bases; bases outside gene matches: 4. The CDR3 runs to 14 residues. Germline V CDR1 and CDR2: MNHEY, SVGAGI. In DNA, the CDR3 is TGTGCCAGCAGTCTAGCGGGAGTGTTAGATACGCAGTATTTT. Protein: CASSLAGVLDTQYF.

This clonotype was recorded at least ten times. This sequence joins TRBV6-2 or TRBV6-3 and TRBJ1-5, with 11 nucleotides matching TRBD1. V dropped 5 bases and J dropped 1; count of bases not matched to a gene: 7. CDR3 size: 17 residues. Germline values: CDR1 MNHEY, CDR2 SVGEGT. The CDR3 here is CASSGGDRGASNQPQHF. The CDR3 region has the DNA TGTGCCAGCAGTGGCGGGGACAGGGGGGCAAGCAATCAGCCCCAGCATTTT.

V gene TRBV4-1 combines with J gene TRBJ2-7; D remains ambiguous. V lost 0 bases, J lost 2 bases, and 11 bases lay in between. There are 15 residues in the CDR3. Germline V lookup: CDR1 MGHRA, CDR2 YSYEKL. The DNA for the CDR3 is TGCGCCAGCAGCCAAGATCTCCTTGCTACCTACGAGCAGTACTTC. Translation: CASSQDLLATYEQYF.

The rearrangement links TRBV19 to TRBJ2-3, with TRBD1 matching 8 bases. V lost 10 bases, J lost 2 bases, and 11 bases stayed unmatched. The length of the CDR3 is 15 residues. Germline V gives CDR1 LNHDA, CDR2 SQIVND (reference sequence). The CDR3: CAIRKTGANTDTQYF. DNA of the CDR3: TGTGCCATTAGGAAGACAGGGGCTAACACAGATACGCAGTATTTT.

This rearrangement joins TRBV10-3 to TRBJ1-1, with 11 bases aligning to TRBD1. The germline gives CDR1 ENHRY, CDR2 SYGVKD. This CDR3 is 16 amino acids long. Trimming at V came to 2 bases and at J to 6 bases, leaving 8 bases not matched to a gene. Written as DNA, the CDR3 is TGTGCCATCAGTGAGCCTGGGACAGGGGGGGTATCTGAAGCTTTCTTT. Its protein is CAISEPGTGGVSEAFF.

At least ten counts were recorded for this clonotype. This sequence joins TRBV12-5 and TRBJ1-1; 9 nucleotides align to TRBD1. This CDR3 region has 15 residues. The germline CDR1 and CDR2 sequences are LGHNT and FRNRAP. J lost 5 bases, V lost 5 bases, and 9 bases had no gene match. The CDR3, as DNA: TGTGCTAGTGGTATCCTACAGGGGGCGCGGACTGAAGCTTTCTTT. It specifies CASGILQGARTEAFF.

The chain recombines TRBV2 with TRBJ2-1, with D unresolved. The CDR3 is 10 residues long. Germline V gives CDR1 SNHLY, CDR2 FYNNEI. V lost 7 bases to trimming and J lost 6 bases, with 4 bases between them. The CDR3 region is CASTRNEQFF. DNA of the CDR3: TGTGCCAGCACGCGCAATGAGCAGTTCTTC. The variable domain in full, completed from reference TRBV2 and TRBJ2-1, reads EPEVTQTPSHQVTQMGQEVILRCVPISNHLYFYWYRQILGQKVEFLVSFYNNEISEKSEIFDDQFSVERPDGSNFTLKIRSTKLEDSAMYFCASTRNEQFFGPGTRLTVL.

This clonotype showed up many times. The chain carries TRBV5-6 and TRBJ2-2; no definite D call. The CDR3 length is 14 residues. Germline CDR1 SGHDT, CDR2 YYEEEE. The ends were cut back, 1 base at V and 4 bases at J, with 8 bases in the middle. CDR3 in DNA: TGTGCCAGCAGCTTGTTGGGTGGCACCGGGGAGCTGTTTTTT. Translating gives CASSLLGGTGELFF.

This clonotype was counted at least ten times. V gene TRBV4-3 combines with J gene TRBJ1-1, with 7 bases that match TRBD1. Germline V CDR1 and CDR2: LGHNA, YSLEER. V lost 1 base to trimming and J lost 5 bases; unmatched junction nucleotides: 7. The CDR3 runs 15 residues. The CDR3 DNA follows: TGCGCCAGCAGCCAAGGCCAACAGGGGTTAACTGAAGCTTTCTTT. It is translated as CASSQGQQGLTEAFF.

This clonotype has at least ten counts. The CDR3 here is CRPRRQGGHEQFF. In nucleotides, the CDR3 is TGCAGACCAAGGCGTCAGGGGGGCCATGAGCAGTTCTTC. V is TRBV20-1 and J is TRBJ2-1, with D perhaps TRBD1 (7 bases). This CDR3 has 13 amino acids. The germline gives CDR1 DFQATT, CDR2 SNEGSKA (reference sequence).

This clonotype has a count of ten or more. The chain has TRBV5-1 and TRBJ2-1, with 10 positions matching TRBD2. Trimming removed 4 bases from V and 8 bases from J; junction bases left unmatched: 15. The CDR3 totals 17 residues. Per germline, CDR1 SGHRS and CDR2 YFSETQ. The CDR3 sequence is CASSTGLAGGVSDEQFF. The CDR3 DNA sequence: TGCGCCAGCAGCACGGGATTAGCGGGAGGAGTTTCGGATGAGCAGTTCTTC.

As to this clonotype: It may be a read error: a sequence one base away is much more abundant. This chain connects TRBV20-1 to TRBJ2-2; 10 positions agree with TRBD2. This CDR3 is 17 amino acids long. Losses at the gene ends were 3 bases for V and 0 bases for J; bases not matched to a gene: 7. CDR1 and CDR2 from the germline V gene are DFQATT and SNEGSKA (reference sequence). The CDR3 DNA sequence: TGCAGTGCTAGCGGACTAGCGGAAGGGCCGAACACCGGGGAGCTGTTTTTT. This translates into CSASGLAEGPNTGELFF.

This clonotype was observed at least ten times. An end of the junction does not agree with germline; a read error may underlie this. The chain employs TRBV28 and TRBJ2-7, with 7 bases fitting TRBD2. There are 13 residues in the CDR3. Germline CDR1 and CDR2: MDHEN and SYDVKM. The CDR3 DNA sequence: TGTGCCAGCACCATCCCCGGACTAGTTCTTCGAAACTTC. It is translated as CASTIPGLVLRNF.

This clonotype was counted between two and nine times. As DNA, the CDR3 is TGTGCCAGCAGTGGACAGAGTAACACTGAAGCTTTCTTT. It yields the protein CASSGQSNTEAFF. The rearrangement links TRBV6-2 or TRBV6-3 to TRBJ1-1; a weak D match, TRBD1 (6 bases). This CDR3 has 13 amino acids. Germline values: CDR1 MNHEY, CDR2 SVGEGT. V lost 5 bases and J lost 2, with 9 bases in between.

Ten or more counts support this clonotype. The chain combines TRBV28 with TRBJ2-1, with D possibly being TRBD2 (6 bases). The CDR3 has 15 amino acids. CDR1 is MDHEN and CDR2 is SYDVKM in the germline V gene. Trimming stripped 3 bases from V and 0 bases from J, with 9 bases between. CDR3 DNA sequence: TGTGCCAGCAGTTTTCCCGGGAGCTCCTACAATGAGCAGTTCTTC. This encodes CASSFPGSSYNEQFF.

This clonotype was seen at least ten times. CDR3 in amino acids: CSVEGDPGETQYF. The CDR3 DNA reads as TGCAGCGTTGAAGGGGACCCCGGGGAGACCCAGTACTTC. The J gene is TRBJ2-5, the V gene TRBV29-1; D might be TRBD1 or TRBD2, each matching 5 bases. Germline V gene data show CDR1 as SQVTM and CDR2 as ANQGSEA. Trimming pared 1 base from V and 5 bases from J, leaving 11 bases between. The CDR3 length is 13 residues.

This clonotype was detected many times. V is TRBV4-1 and J is TRBJ2-7; 8 positions agree with TRBD2. The CDR3 runs to 15 residues. CDR1 MGHRA and CDR2 YSYEKL come from the germline V gene. The junction had 4 bases not matched to a gene; V was cut back by 2 bases and J by 1 base. The CDR3 DNA reads TGCGCCAGCAGCCAATTTCGGGGGGGTTCCTACGAGCAGTACTTC. This gives the protein CASSQFRGGSYEQYF.

At least ten counts were recorded for this clonotype. The chain links TRBV20-1 to TRBJ2-1, with D perhaps matching TRBD1 (5 bases). Per the germline V gene, CDR1 is DFQATT and CDR2 is SNEGSKA (reference sequence). Between the trimmed V and J ends, which lost 7 bases and 9 bases, there was a span of 13 bases. The CDR3 consists of 11 residues. The CDR3 DNA reads as TGCAGTGTCAGCAGGCAGGGTGAGCAGTTCTTC. Translating gives CSVSRQGEQFF.